This T cell receptor (beta chain) was found in a study of cytomegalovirus exposure and HLA in healthy donors. PCR employed 60 Vbeta and 13 Jbeta primers. Produced via immunoSEQ multiplex PCR; TCRdb's table is partial and in-frame only. Of over 50,000 clones listed, around 92% were seen once; the top ten hold approximately 1.6%. This CDR3 has 14 residues. Trimming left V 4 bases short and J 1 base short, with 9 bases between. Germline-derived CDR1 and CDR2 are LNHDA and SQIVND (reference sequence). This receptor was identified in a man aged 25 to 45 in good health and CMV-seropositive. The sequencing sample was made of PBMCs. The genes are TRBV19 and TRBJ2-3, with D maybe TRBD2 (6 bases). The chain's CDR3 is CASSKASGTDTQYF. In nucleotides, the CDR3 is TGTGCCAGTAGTAAGGCTAGCGGCACAGATACGCAGTATTTT.